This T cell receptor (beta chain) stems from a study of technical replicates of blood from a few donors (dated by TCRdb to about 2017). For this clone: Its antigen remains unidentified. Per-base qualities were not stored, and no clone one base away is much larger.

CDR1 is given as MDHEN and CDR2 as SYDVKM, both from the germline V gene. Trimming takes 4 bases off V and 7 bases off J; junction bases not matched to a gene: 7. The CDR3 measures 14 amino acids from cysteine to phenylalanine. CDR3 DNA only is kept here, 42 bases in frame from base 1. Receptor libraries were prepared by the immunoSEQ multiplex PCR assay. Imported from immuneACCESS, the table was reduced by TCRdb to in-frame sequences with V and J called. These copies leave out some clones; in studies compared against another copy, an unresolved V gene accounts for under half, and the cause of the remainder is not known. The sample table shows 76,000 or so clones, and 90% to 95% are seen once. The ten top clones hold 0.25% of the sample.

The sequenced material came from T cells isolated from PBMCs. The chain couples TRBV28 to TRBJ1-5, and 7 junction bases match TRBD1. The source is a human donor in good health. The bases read TGTGCCAGCAGTTCCGAGGGGGCGCAGCAGCCCCAGCATTTT. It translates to CASSSEGAQQPQHF.